This T cell receptor (beta chain) was sequenced for a study of T cells after yellow fever vaccination. This clonotype has a count of ten or more. What it recognizes is unknown. Overall study findings and caveats: It was the secondary response that reached its peak faster, day 5 versus 15, but it was weaker. Subsequent booster samples again held most clones from primary vaccination (96% CD4, roughly 88% CD8).

The trim removed 5 bases at V and 7 bases at J, leaving 12 bases unmatched. Germline V gene data show CDR1 as SGHTA and CDR2 as FQGNSA. This CDR3 contains 17 residues. The authors made TCR cDNA by 5'RACE template switching, adding a universal primer site and UMIs. From the 5' RACE reads, TCRdb called clonotypes with MiXCR, one entry per CDR3 protein. The sample yields some 390,000 distinct CDR3 sequences, around 6.5% seen once. V is TRBV7-2 and J is TRBJ2-1, with TRBD2 matching over 12 bases. This TCR was recovered from a man aged 30-40 years who received the YFV17D yellow fever vaccine. This specimen consisted of PBMCs, obtained 5 days after the yellow fever booster vaccination. CDR3 DNA: TGTGCCAGCAGCCCCGTGTCCCTAGCGGGAGGGCATAATGAGCAGTTCTTC. Residues: CASSPVSLAGGHNEQFF. The full variable domain, completed using reference TRBV7-2 and TRBJ2-1, is GAGVSQSPSNKVTEKGKDVELRCDPISGHTALYWYRQSLGQGLEFLIYFQGNSAPDKSGLPSDRFSAERTGGSVSTLTIQRTQQEDSAVYLCASSPVSLAGGHNEQFFGPGTRLTVL.